The next 11 T cell receptor beta chains were all read from a single sample in a study of identical twins. TCRdb reprocessed the 5' RACE reads via MiXCR and lists one record per CDR3 protein. The sample records around 1.7 million distinct CDR3 sequences, about 32% being singletons. The sample taken for sequencing was cord blood. These receptor sequences come from a newborn girl in good health.

This clonotype showed up many times. CDR3 residues: CSVEGQNYGYTF. CDR3 nucleotide sequence: TGCAGCGTTGAAGGACAGAATTATGGCTACACCTTC. This chain links TRBV29-1 with TRBJ1-2, with D perhaps matching TRBD1 (5 bases). This CDR3 spans 12 amino acids. V gave up 1 base and J gave up 5 bases, with 8 bases separating them. Germline-derived CDR1 and CDR2 are SQVTM and ANQGSEA.

This clonotype came up a few times. J is TRBJ2-3 and V is TRBV7-6, with 8 nucleotides matching TRBD2. Per the germline V gene, CDR1 is SGHVS and CDR2 is FNYEAQ. The CDR3 sequence is 20 residues long. Losses at the gene ends were 5 bases for V and 1 base for J; bases not matched to a gene: 20. CDR3 sequence reads: CASSPIPILAGPRGTDTQYF. Written as DNA, the CDR3 is TGTGCCAGCAGCCCCATCCCGATCTTAGCGGGGCCACGCGGCACAGATACGCAGTATTTT.

About this clonotype itself: A much larger clone differs by one base, so this may be a read error. The chain has TRBV29-1 and TRBJ1-2; perhaps TRBD1 as D (6 bases). V lost 4 bases to trimming and J lost 4 bases, with 13 bases between them. Germline assignment: CDR1 SQVTM and CDR2 ANQGSEA. The CDR3 runs to 13 residues. The CDR3 region is CSVGRQDLYGYTF. In DNA form, the CDR3 reads TGCAGCGTTGGAAGACAGGACCTCTATGGCTACACCTTC.

This clonotype was counted a few times. The V gene is TRBV9, the J gene TRBJ1-2, with D uncertain. Looked up from germline, CDR1 is SGDLS and CDR2 is YYNGEE. Trimming stripped 0 bases from V and 6 bases from J, with 9 bases between. This CDR3 region has 13 residues. CDR3 residues: CASSVGISDGYTF. CDR3 nucleotides: TGTGCCAGCAGCGTAGGGATTTCCGATGGCTACACCTTC.

This clonotype was seen more than once but under ten times. The chain joins TRBV2 to TRBJ2-1; TRBD2 aligns across 7 bases. CDR3 length: 16 amino acids. Germline trimming cut 6 bases from V and 0 bases from J; bases unmatched to any gene: 8. Per germline, CDR1 SNHLY and CDR2 FYNNEI. The DNA of the CDR3 is TGTGCCAGCAGGACGCTCGGGGGGAGCTCCTACAATGAGCAGTTCTTC. Translation gives CASRTLGGSSYNEQFF.

The J gene is TRBJ2-3, the V gene TRBV4-2, with D possibly matching TRBD2 (6 bases). Germline assignment: CDR1 LGHNA and CDR2 YNFKEQ. The CDR3 sequence is 15 residues long. V shed 1 base and J shed 6 bases, with 14 bases lying between them. This CDR3 reads CASSQAPQEGDTQYF. Written as DNA, the CDR3 is TGTGCCAGCAGCCAAGCTCCCCAGGAGGGGGATACGCAGTATTTT.

This clonotype was observed a handful of times. The chain couples TRBV7-8 to TRBJ2-7; 8 positions match TRBD1. Germline CDR1 and CDR2: SGHVS and FQNEAQ. The CDR3 loop spans 15 amino acids. The J segment lost 3 bases and the V segment lost 1 base, leaving 5 bases of the junction unmatched. CDR3 DNA sequence: TGTGCCAGCAGCTTAGACCACACAGGGGGCTACGAGCAGTACTTC. It specifies CASSLDHTGGYEQYF.

The chain uses TRBV7-8 and TRBJ2-5; D remains unclear. Looked up from germline, CDR1 is SGHVS and CDR2 is FQNEAQ. The V end lost 1 base, the J end lost 5 bases, and 8 bases lay between the germline ends. CDR3 size: 13 residues. The CDR3 DNA sequence: TGTGCCAGCAGCTTAGGTGCTATGGAGACCCAGTACTTC. Amino acids: CASSLGAMETQYF.

This clonotype showed up just a few times. The genes are TRBV20-1 and TRBJ2-1; 12 bases fit TRBD2. Germline CDR1 and CDR2: DFQATT and SNEGSKA (reference sequence). The CDR3 length is 14 residues. J lost 6 bases, V lost 0 bases, and 0 bases had no gene match. The CDR3 sequence: CSARELAGGNEQFF. The CDR3 region has the DNA TGCAGTGCTAGAGAACTAGCGGGAGGCAATGAGCAGTTCTTC.

The chain couples TRBV20-1 to TRBJ1-6; 8 bases map to TRBD1. This CDR3 has 15 residues. Trimming cost V 5 bases and J 5 bases; bases outside gene matches: 8. Looked up from germline, CDR1 is DFQATT and CDR2 is SNEGSKA (reference sequence). CDR3 nucleotides: TGCAGTGCTGGCAGGGGGCGACTCCATAATTCACCCCTCCACTTT. This sequence encodes CSAGRGRLHNSPLHF.

This clonotype occurred a few times. V and J are TRBV28 and TRBJ2-4, with a weak D call TRBD1 (7 bases). The CDR3 consists of 15 residues. The V and J ends lost 5 bases and 6 bases respectively, with 17 bases between them. Germline V gene lookup returns CDR1 MDHEN and CDR2 SYDVKM. The CDR3 coding sequence is TGTGCCAGCAGTCCGGGACCCCAGGGGGGAAACATTCAGTACTTC. Residues: CASSPGPQGGNIQYF.